This passage covers 17 T cell receptor beta chains from one sample sequenced in a study of T cell clonality in common variable immunodeficiency. This table comes from immunoSEQ multiplex PCR, and its TCRdb copy is limited to in-frame clones, with some not included. This sample includes 55,000 to 65,000 clones with no singletons; its ten biggest clones take up 1.5% to 2%. Specimen: peripheral blood mononuclear cells. These receptors were taken from a person aged 18-70 years in good health.

Many counts were recorded for this clone. The read ends 3 residues early relative to the CDR3; the germline J gene fills the gap. The V gene is TRBV20-1, the J gene TRBJ2-7; possibly TRBD1 for D (5 bases). The CDR3 is 12 amino acids. The V gene's germline CDR1 is DFQATT and CDR2 SNEGSKA (reference sequence). Between the trimmed V and J ends, which lost 4 bases and 3 bases, there was a span of 10 bases. The sequenced CDR3 bases are TGCAGTGCTAAGGACATGAGCTACGAG. The encoded protein is CSAKDMSYE. The CDR3, in full, reads CSAKDMSYEQYF.

Many counts were recorded for this clone. This chain's CDR3 is CASSLGQGAGNQPQHF. CDR3 bases read: TGTGCCAGCAGTTTAGGGCAGGGGGCTGGCAATCAGCCC. This chain joins TRBV28 and TRBJ1-5; 8 positions match TRBD1. The CDR3 extends 3 residues past the end of the read, so its final part is completed from the germline J gene. Trimming at V came to 2 bases and at J to 2 bases, leaving 5 bases not matched to a gene. CDR3 length: 16 amino acids. CDR1 MDHEN and CDR2 SYDVKM come from the germline V gene.

This clone was observed at least ten times. The CDR3 is cut off 3 residues early in the read; its end comes from the germline J gene. This sequence joins TRBV6-1 and TRBJ2-1; 7 nucleotides match TRBD1. V gave up 1 base and J gave up 3 bases; unmatched junction bases: 12. This CDR3 is built from 18 residues. From germline, CDR1 is MNHNS and CDR2 SASEGT. The DNA read from the CDR3 is TGTGCCAGCAGTGAAGGGATTAGACAGGGTGTTTTCTACAATGAG. This gives the protein CASSEGIRQGVFYNE. The full CDR3 sequence reads CASSEGIRQGVFYNEQFF.

This clone has a count of ten or more. The read ends 3 residues before the CDR3 terminus; that terminus is restored from the germline J gene. The chain links TRBV28 to TRBJ2-3, with TRBD2 matching over 9 bases. This CDR3 is 15 amino acids long. The germline gives CDR1 MDHEN, CDR2 SYDVKM. Trimming at V came to 5 bases and at J to 2 bases, leaving 5 bases not matched to a gene. CDR3 bases read: TGTGCCAGCAGTCCCCCTAGCGGGGACACAGATACG. It encodes CASSPPSGDTDT. The whole CDR3 reads CASSPPSGDTDTQYF.

This clone appeared many times. The CDR3 protein is CSAPQMGQGIVGELFF. CDR3 DNA, as far as it was read: TGCAGTGCTCCGCAGATGGGACAGGGTATTGTCGGGGAG. The rearrangement joins TRBV20-1 to TRBJ2-2, with TRBD1 matching 9 bases. The read terminates 3 residues ahead of where the CDR3 ends, so the germline J gene completes it. Per germline, CDR1 DFQATT and CDR2 SNEGSKA (reference sequence). The V segment lost 5 bases and the J segment 7 bases; nucleotides outside the gene matches: 14. The CDR3 runs 16 residues.

This clone was seen repeatedly, ten times or more. The CDR3 end lies 3 residues beyond the end of the read and is filled in from the germline J gene. The chain employs TRBV20-1 and TRBJ2-5; 9 positions agree with TRBD2. With V trimmed by 4 bases and J by 2 bases, 5 bases remained unmatched. The CDR3 runs to 14 residues. Germline V gives CDR1 DFQATT, CDR2 SNEGSKA (reference sequence). CDR3 region: CSATYAGGQETQYF. The CDR3 DNA, read in part, is TGCAGTGCTACATACGCGGGAGGGCAAGAGACC.

This clone has a count of ten or more. The read halts 3 residues ahead of the CDR3 end, with the missing end drawn from the germline J gene. The chain is built from TRBV6-2 or TRBV6-3 and TRBJ2-7, with 13 bases identical to TRBD2. From germline, CDR1 is MNHEY and CDR2 SVGEGT. V dropped 5 bases and J dropped 4; count of bases not matched to a gene: 2. The CDR3 runs to 14 residues. CDR3 residues: CASSTSGREYEQYF. CDR3 DNA (partial): TGTGCCAGCAGTACTAGCGGGAGGGAATACGAG.

Note on this clone: The read comes to an end 3 residues before the CDR3 does, leaving the germline J gene to fill in the end. Other DNA sequences within the sample encode an identical CDR3. The chain uses TRBV7-8 and TRBJ2-1; D is possibly TRBD1 (5 bases). V lost 1 base to trimming and J lost 9 bases, with 19 bases between them. The germline V gene encodes CDR1 SGHVS and CDR2 FQNEAQ. This CDR3 contains 16 residues. CDR3: CASSLGAGISVAEQFF. The sequenced part of the CDR3 DNA is TGTGCCAGCAGCTTAGGGGCAGGGATTTCGGTTGCTGAG.

In this sample, this clone turned up many times. The read terminates 3 residues before the CDR3 end, so the remaining end is supplied by the germline J gene. V gene TRBV30 combines with J gene TRBJ1-2; 7 nucleotides match TRBD1. The CDR3 sequence is 14 residues long. CDR1 and CDR2 from the germline V gene are GTSNPN and SVGIG (reference sequence). The V and J ends lost 0 bases and 6 bases, in that order; junction bases with no gene match: 7. CDR3 DNA, as far as it was read: TGTGCCTGGAGTGTAGGTCAGGGGGGTAATGGC. Its protein is CAWSVGQGGNG. The whole CDR3 protein reads CAWSVGQGGNGYTF. The whole variable domain, filled in from reference TRBV30 and TRBJ1-2, reads SQTIHQWPATLVQPVGSPLSLECTVEGTSNPNLYWYRQAAGRGLQLLFYSVGIGQISSEVPQNLSASRPQDRQFILSSKKLLLSDSGFYLCAWSVGQGGNGYTFGSGTRLTVV.

This clone was seen repeatedly, ten times or more. The read stops 3 residues short of the end of the CDR3; the missing end is completed from the germline J gene. The chain employs TRBV5-4 and TRBJ2-1; D perhaps matches TRBD2 (7 bases). The CDR3 is 15 residues long. From germline, CDR1 is SGHNT and CDR2 YYREEE (reference sequence). Trimming left V 2 bases short and J 9 bases short, with 18 bases between. CDR3 DNA, as far as it was read: TGTGCCAGCAGCTTTGGGGGGGCGCAGATTAGTGAG. This gives the protein CASSFGGAQISE. The CDR3, in full, reads CASSFGGAQISEQFF.

This clone was counted many times. The sequenced fragment ends 3 residues before the CDR3 boundary, so the rest is inferred from the germline J gene. V usage is TRBV19 and J usage is TRBJ2-3, with TRBD2 matching over 13 bases. The germline gives CDR1 LNHDA, CDR2 SQIVND (reference sequence). V lost 1 base to trimming and J lost 6 bases; unmatched junction nucleotides: 7. The CDR3 is made up of 17 amino acids. Partial CDR3 DNA: TGTGCCAGTAGTATAGCCTTACTAGCGGGAGGGCTGGATACG. Translation gives CASSIALLAGGLDT. The whole CDR3 protein is CASSIALLAGGLDTQYF.

Many counts were recorded for this clone. The read halts 3 residues ahead of the CDR3 end, with the missing end drawn from the germline J gene. The genes are TRBV28 and TRBJ2-1, with 8 bases that match TRBD2. CDR3 length: 16 residues. J was trimmed by 4 bases and V by 5 bases; bases with no gene match: 10. The germline CDR1 and CDR2 sequences are MDHEN and SYDVKM. CDR3 sequence reads: CASSMRAGVRYNEQFF. The sequenced part of the CDR3 DNA is TGTGCCAGCAGTATGAGAGCGGGGGTCCGATACAATGAG.

This clone was counted many times. The read falls 3 residues short of the CDR3 end, and the missing part is taken from the germline J gene. The rearrangement links TRBV5-1 to TRBJ2-5, with 9 positions matching TRBD2. Looked up from germline, CDR1 is SGHRS and CDR2 is YFSETQ. The CDR3 covers 15 residues. Losses at the gene ends were 0 bases for V and 7 bases for J; bases not matched to a gene: 7. CDR3 protein: CASSLDNSGRRTQYF. The CDR3 bases that were read are TGCGCCAGCAGCTTGGATAATAGCGGGAGAAGGACC.

This clone was counted ten times or more. The read falls 3 residues short of the CDR3 end, and the missing part is taken from the germline J gene. The chain carries TRBV24-1 and TRBJ2-2, with TRBD2 matching 9 bases. CDR3 size: 15 residues. Germline V gene sequence: CDR1 KGHDR, CDR2 SFDVKD. The J segment lost 7 bases and the V segment lost 2 bases, leaving 4 bases of the junction unmatched. The CDR3 region is CATSDSSGTVGELFF. The CDR3 bases that were read are TGTGCCACCAGTGATTCTAGCGGGACGGTCGGGGAG.

This clone was recorded many times. The CDR3 end is not reached by the read, which stops 3 residues before it; the germline J gene fills it in. The chain has TRBV20-1 and TRBJ2-4; TRBD2 agrees at 7 bases. Germline V gene sequence: CDR1 DFQATT, CDR2 SNEGSKA (reference sequence). The CDR3 has 12 residues. Trimming took 6 bases from V and 8 from J; bases not matched to a gene: 7. The CDR3 region is CSAWESGDIQYF. Partial CDR3 DNA: TGCAGTGCCTGGGAGAGCGGGGACATT.

This clone was seen a few times. This sample also contains other DNA sequences that code for the same CDR3. The CDR3 region is CSAPPGQGAYEQYF. Partial CDR3 DNA: TGCAGTGCTCCTCCCGGGCAGGGGGCCTACGAG. The genes are TRBV20-1 and TRBJ2-7, with TRBD1 identical over 7 bases. The DNA ends 3 residues before the CDR3 does, and the rest of the CDR3 is filled in from the germline J gene. Germline trimming cut 5 bases from V and 2 bases from J; bases unmatched to any gene: 9. This CDR3 spans 14 amino acids. The germline V gene has CDR1 DFQATT and CDR2 SNEGSKA (reference sequence).

This clone was detected ten times or more. The CDR3 here is CATSAQRGADYNEQFF. The sequenced CDR3 bases are TGTGCCACCAGTGCTCAACGCGGGGCTGATTACAATGAG. V is TRBV24-1 and J is TRBJ2-1; D may be TRBD2 (6 bases). From the germline J gene comes the end of the CDR3, since the read stops 3 residues before it. Germline assignment: CDR1 KGHDR and CDR2 SFDVKD. The CDR3 extends over 16 amino acids. V was shortened by 5 bases and J by 4 bases, with 17 bases between the two germline ends.